This TCR beta chain was recorded in a study of blood T cells in healthy people across ages. Overall study results and limits: Unsorted PBMCs prevented conclusive naive versus antigen-experienced comparison. Older age coincided with a roughly linear decline in TCR beta diversity per million T cells. Versus aged donors, long-lived donors had higher diversity and more naive CD4+ cells.

In this sample, this clonotype turned up a few times. What it binds is not known. No fewer than 7 million PBMCs went into each sample. The second PCR ran 7 to 11 cycles with a sample-barcoded 5' primer and J-beta primers. One entry per CDR3 protein, called by TCRdb with MiXCR from the 5' RACE reads. The sample comprises about a million distinct CDR3 sequences, roughly 50% of which are singletons, and about 22% rests with the top ten. From germline, CDR1 is SQVTM and CDR2 ANQGSEA. The CDR3 has 16 residues. Trimming removed 4 bases from V and 6 bases from J; junction bases left unmatched: 15. The sequenced material came from blood. The sequence derives from a woman aged 55-69 years in good health. The chain combines TRBV29-1 with TRBJ2-7; TRBD1 matches 10 bases. This chain's CDR3 is CSVGGGTGVAIVEQYF. CDR3 in DNA: TGCAGCGTTGGGGGTGGGACAGGGGTCGCAATCGTCGAGCAGTACTTC.